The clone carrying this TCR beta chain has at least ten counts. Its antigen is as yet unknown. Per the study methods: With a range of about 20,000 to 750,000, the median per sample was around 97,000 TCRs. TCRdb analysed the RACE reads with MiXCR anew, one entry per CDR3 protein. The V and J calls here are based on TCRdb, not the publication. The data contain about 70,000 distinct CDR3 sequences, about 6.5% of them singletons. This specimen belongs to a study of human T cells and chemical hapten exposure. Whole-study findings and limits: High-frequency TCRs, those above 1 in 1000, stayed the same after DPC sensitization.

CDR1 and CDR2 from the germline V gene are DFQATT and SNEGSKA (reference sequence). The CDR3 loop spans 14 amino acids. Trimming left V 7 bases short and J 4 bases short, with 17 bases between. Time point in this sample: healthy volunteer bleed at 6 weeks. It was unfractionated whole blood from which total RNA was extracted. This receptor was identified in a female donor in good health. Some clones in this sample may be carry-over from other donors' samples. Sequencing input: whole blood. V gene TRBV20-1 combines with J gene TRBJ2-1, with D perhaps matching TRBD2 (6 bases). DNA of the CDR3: TGCAGTGTAATAACTAGCAGCCGGTACAATGAGCAGTTCTTC. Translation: CSVITSSRYNEQFF.